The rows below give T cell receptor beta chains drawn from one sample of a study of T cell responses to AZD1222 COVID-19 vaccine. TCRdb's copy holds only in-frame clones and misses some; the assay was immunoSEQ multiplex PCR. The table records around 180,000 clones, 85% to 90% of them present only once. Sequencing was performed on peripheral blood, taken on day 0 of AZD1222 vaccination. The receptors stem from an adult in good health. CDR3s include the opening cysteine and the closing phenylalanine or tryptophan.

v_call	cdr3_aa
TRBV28	CASRAGLTGGNQPQHF
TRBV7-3	CASSSSGGYDEQFF
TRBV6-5	CASSEGSEPQHF
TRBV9	CASSAGPGQGYEQYF
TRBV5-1	CASSLDGYEQYF
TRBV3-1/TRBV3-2	CASSQQGNYGYTF
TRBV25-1	CASSDPGLNYGYTF
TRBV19	CASSYSNEKLFF
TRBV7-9	CASTQGFLPQHF
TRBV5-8	CASSLWDQPQHF
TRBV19	CASSKQANYEQYF
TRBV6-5	CASSYSMGVNSYGYTF
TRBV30	CAWSVAGSNQPQHF
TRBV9	CASSVDNRGGEQYF
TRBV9	CASSGGTVSSYEQYF
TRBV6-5	CASSYGQVYNEQFF
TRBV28	CASRAGNRAQYF
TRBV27	CASSYGVRYGYTF
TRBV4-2	CASSQDPLAGTSTDTQYF
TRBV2	CASSSGTVYEQYF
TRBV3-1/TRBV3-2	CASSPVTGGGQPQHF
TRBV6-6	CASSYQGMGNQPQHF
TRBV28	CASSRSNQPQHF
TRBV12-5	CASGLARTGGTGELFF
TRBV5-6	CASSQDRPLINEQFF
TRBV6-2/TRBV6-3	CASSLGAKTEAFF
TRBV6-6	CASSRRTLLPKRDTIYF
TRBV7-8	CASSPPAGQNEKLFF
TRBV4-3	CASSQDLVRVGNQPQHF
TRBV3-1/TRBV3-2	CASSQARGQQETQYF
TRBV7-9	CASSPPRGKGETQYF
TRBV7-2	CASSPQRSTDTQYF
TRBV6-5	CASRGVTGSVYEQYF
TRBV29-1	CSVSRAFGGGPQHF
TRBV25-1	CASSPGQNSGNTIYF
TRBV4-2	CASSQDSGAPYGYTF
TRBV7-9	CASSPDSGQGSANEKLFF
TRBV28	CASSFRRTEAFF
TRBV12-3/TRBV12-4	CASSWGLAGEYF
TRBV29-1	CSVGENQPQHF
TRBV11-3	CASSPRTSGGNNEQFF
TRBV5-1	CATQIGDSGANVLTF
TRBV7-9	CASSPRTGGGYGYTF
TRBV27	CASSPAGAVYEQYF
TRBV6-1	CASSAPTGVREETQYF
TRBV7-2	CASSWRTGNSGNTIYF
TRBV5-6	CASTRRTGPSDTQYF
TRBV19	CASSATGERQPQHF
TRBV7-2	CASSLALASYEQYF
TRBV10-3	CAISGLAEISYNEQFF
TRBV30	CAWGPRDRDNSPLHF
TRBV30	CAWSGQISYEQYF
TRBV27	CASSLRRGSNQPQHF
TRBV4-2	CASSQDRGAGRAYNEQFF
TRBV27	CASSKQTGSNSPLHF
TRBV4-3	CASSRGLAGGHTGANVLTF
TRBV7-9	CASTSDRGRFSGANVLTF
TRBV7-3	CASSLRTGGDTGELFF
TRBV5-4	CASSLPHSYEQYF
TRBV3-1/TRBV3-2	CASSLDRGVGYTF